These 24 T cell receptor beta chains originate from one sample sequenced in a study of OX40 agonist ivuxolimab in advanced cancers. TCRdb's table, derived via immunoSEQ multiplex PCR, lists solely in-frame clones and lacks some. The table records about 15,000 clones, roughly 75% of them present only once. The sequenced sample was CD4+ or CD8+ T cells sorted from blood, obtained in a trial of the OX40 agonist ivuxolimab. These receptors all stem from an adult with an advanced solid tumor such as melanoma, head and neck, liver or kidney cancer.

In DNA, the CDR3 is TGCAGCGTTGAAACGACCTCGGAAGAAGCAGAGACCCAGTACTTC. Encoded protein: CSVETTSEEAETQYF. The chain has TRBV29-1 and TRBJ2-5; D ambiguous. V lost 2 bases, J lost 4 bases, and 17 bases lay in between. CDR3 size: 15 residues. Germline CDR1 is SQVTM and CDR2 is ANQGSEA.

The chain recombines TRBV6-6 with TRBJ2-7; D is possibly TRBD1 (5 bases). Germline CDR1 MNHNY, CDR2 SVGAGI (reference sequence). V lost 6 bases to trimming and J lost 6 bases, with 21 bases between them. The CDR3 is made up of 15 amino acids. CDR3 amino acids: CASSQLPPRQSEQYF. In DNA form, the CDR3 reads TGTGCCAGCAGCCAACTCCCCCCTAGACAGTCCGAGCAGTACTTC.

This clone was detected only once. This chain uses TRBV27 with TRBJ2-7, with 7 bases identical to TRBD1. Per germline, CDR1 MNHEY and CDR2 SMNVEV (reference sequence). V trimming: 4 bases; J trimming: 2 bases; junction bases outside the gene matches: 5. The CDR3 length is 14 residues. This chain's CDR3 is CASSSNRGPYEQYF. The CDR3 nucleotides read TGTGCCAGCAGTTCAAACAGGGGCCCCTACGAGCAGTACTTC.

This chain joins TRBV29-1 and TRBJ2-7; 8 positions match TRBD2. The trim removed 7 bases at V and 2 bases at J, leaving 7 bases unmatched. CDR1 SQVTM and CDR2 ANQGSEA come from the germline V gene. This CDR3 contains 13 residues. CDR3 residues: CSAQRENTYEQYF. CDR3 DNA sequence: TGCAGCGCTCAGCGGGAGAACACCTACGAGCAGTACTTC.

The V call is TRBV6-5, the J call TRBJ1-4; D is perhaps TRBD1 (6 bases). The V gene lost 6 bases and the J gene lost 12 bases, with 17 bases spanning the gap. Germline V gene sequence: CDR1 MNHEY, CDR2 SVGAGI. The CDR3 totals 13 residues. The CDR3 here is CASRTTGLGELFF. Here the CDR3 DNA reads TGTGCCAGCAGAACGACAGGCCTTGGGGAACTGTTTTTT.

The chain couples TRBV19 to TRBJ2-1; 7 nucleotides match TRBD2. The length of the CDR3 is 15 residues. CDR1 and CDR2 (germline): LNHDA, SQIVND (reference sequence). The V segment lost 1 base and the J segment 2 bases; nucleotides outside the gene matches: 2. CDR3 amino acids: CASSIAGGTYNEQFF. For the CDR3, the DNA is TGTGCCAGTAGTATAGCGGGAGGCACCTACAATGAGCAGTTCTTC.

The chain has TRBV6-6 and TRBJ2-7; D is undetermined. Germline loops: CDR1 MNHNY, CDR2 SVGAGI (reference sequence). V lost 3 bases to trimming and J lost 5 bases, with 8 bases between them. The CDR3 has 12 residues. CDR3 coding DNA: TGTGCCAGCAGTTATCATAGTGACGAGCAGTACTTC. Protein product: CASSYHSDEQYF.

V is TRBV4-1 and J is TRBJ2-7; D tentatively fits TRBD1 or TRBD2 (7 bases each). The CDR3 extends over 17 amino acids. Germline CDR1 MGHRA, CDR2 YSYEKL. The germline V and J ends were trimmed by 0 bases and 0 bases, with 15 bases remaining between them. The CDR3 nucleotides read TGCGCCAGCAGCCAAGAAGGGGGCGGGAGTTACTCCTACGAGCAGTACTTC. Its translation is CASSQEGGGSYSYEQYF.

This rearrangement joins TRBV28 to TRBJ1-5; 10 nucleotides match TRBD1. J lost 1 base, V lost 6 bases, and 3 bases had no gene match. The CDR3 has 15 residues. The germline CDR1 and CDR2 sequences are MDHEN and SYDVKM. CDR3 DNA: TGTGCCAGCAGGGTGACAGGGGGCAGCAATCAGCCCCAGCATTTT. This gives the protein CASRVTGGSNQPQHF. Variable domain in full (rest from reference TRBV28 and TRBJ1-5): DVKVTQSSRYLVKRTGEKVFLECVQDMDHENMFWYRQDPGLGLRLIYFSYDVKMKEKGDIPEGYSVSREKKERFSLILESASTNQTSMYLCASRVTGGSNQPQHFGDGTRLSIL.

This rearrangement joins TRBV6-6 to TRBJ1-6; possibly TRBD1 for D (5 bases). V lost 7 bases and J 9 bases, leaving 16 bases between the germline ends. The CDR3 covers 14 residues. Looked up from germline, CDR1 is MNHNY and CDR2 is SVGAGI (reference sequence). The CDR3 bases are TGTGCCAGCACTAGCGGAGGGGTGGGTTCACCCCTCCACTTT. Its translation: CASTSGGVGSPLHF.

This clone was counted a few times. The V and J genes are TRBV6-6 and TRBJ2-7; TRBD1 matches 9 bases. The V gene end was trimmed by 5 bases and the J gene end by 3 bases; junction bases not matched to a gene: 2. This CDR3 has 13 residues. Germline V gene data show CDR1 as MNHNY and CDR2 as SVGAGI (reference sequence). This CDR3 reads CASSRQGVYEQYF. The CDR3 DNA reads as TGTGCCAGCAGTCGACAGGGGGTCTACGAGCAGTACTTC.

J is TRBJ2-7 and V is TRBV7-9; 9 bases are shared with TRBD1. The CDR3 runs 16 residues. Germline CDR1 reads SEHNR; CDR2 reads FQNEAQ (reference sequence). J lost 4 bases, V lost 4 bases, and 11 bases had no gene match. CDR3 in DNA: TGTGCCAGCAGCTCCAATCGCCCGGGACAGGGTTACGAGCAGTACTTC. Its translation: CASSSNRPGQGYEQYF. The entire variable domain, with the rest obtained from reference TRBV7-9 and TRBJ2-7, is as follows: DTGVSQNPRHKITKRGQNVTFRCDPISEHNRLYWYRQTLGQGPEFLTYFQNEAQLEKSRLLSDRFSAERPKGSFSTLEIQRTEQGDSAMYLCASSSNRPGQGYEQYFGPGTRLTVT.

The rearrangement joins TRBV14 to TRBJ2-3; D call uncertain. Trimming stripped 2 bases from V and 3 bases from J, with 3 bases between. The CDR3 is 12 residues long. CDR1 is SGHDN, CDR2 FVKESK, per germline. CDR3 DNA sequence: TGTGCCAGCAGCCAACTTACAGATACGCAGTATTTT. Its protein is CASSQLTDTQYF.

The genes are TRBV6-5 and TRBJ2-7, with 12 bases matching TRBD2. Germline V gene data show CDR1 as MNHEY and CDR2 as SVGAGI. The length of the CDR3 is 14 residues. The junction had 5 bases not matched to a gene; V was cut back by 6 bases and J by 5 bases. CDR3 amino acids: CASSSSGGADEQYF. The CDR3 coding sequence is TGTGCCAGCAGCTCTAGCGGGGGGGCCGACGAGCAGTACTTC.

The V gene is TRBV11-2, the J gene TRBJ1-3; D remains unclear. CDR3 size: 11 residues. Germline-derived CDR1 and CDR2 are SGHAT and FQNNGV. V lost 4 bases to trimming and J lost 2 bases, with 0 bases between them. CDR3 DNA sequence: TGTGCCAGCAGCTCTGGAAACACCATATATTTT. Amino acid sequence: CASSSGNTIYF. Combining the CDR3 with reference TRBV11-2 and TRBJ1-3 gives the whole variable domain EAGVAQSPRYKIIEKRQSVAFWCNPISGHATLYWYQQILGQGPKLLIQFQNNGVVDDSQLPKDRFSAERLKGVDSTLKIQPAKLEDSAVYLCASSSGNTIYFGEGSWLTVV.

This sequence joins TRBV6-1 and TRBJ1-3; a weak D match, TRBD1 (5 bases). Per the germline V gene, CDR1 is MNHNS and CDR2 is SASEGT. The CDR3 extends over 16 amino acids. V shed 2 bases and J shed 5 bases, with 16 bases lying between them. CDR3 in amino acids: CASSELNGAGRNTIYF. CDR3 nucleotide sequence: TGTGCCAGCAGTGAACTTAACGGGGCAGGCAGAAACACCATATATTTT.

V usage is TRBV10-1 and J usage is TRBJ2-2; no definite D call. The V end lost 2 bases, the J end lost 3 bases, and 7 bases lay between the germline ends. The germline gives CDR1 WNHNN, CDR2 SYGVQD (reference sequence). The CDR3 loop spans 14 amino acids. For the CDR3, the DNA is TGCGCCAGCAGTGAGGGGTGGGACACCGGGGAGCTGTTTTTT. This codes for CASSEGWDTGELFF.

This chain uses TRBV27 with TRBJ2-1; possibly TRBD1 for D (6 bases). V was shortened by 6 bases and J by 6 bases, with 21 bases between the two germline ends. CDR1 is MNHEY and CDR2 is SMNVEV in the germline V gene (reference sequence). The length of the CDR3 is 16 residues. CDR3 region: CASSRGRLGASNEQFF. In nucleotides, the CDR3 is TGTGCCAGCAGCAGGGGACGGTTAGGGGCGAGCAATGAGCAGTTCTTC.

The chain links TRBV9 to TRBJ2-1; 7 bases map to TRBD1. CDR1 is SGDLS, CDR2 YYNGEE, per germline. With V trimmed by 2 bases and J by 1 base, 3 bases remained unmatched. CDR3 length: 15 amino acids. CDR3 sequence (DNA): TGTGCCAGCAGCGTCGAGGGACAGTCCTACAATGAGCAGTTCTTC. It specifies CASSVEGQSYNEQFF.

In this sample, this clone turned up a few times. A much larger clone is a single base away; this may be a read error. CDR3 nucleotide sequence: TGTGCCAGCAGCTGGGGAGGCACTGAAGCTTTCTTT. Its protein is CASSWGGTEAFF. The genes are TRBV7-8 and TRBJ1-1; D ambiguous. The germline V and J ends were trimmed by 4 bases and 4 bases, with 7 bases remaining between them. This CDR3 contains 12 residues. Germline lookup yields CDR1 SGHVS and CDR2 FQNEAQ.

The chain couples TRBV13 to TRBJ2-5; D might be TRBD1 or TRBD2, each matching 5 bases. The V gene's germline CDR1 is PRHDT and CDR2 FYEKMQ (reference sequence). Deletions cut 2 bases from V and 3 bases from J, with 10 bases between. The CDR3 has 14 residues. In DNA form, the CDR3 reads TGTGCCAGCAGCTTATTGGGGGAAGAAGAGACCCAGTACTTC. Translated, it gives CASSLLGEEETQYF. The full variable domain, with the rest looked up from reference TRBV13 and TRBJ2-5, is AAGVIQSPRHLIKEKRETATLKCYPIPRHDTVYWYQQGPGQDPQFLISFYEKMQSDKGSIPDRFSAQQFSDYHSELNMSSLELGDSALYFCASSLLGEEETQYFGPGTRLLVL.

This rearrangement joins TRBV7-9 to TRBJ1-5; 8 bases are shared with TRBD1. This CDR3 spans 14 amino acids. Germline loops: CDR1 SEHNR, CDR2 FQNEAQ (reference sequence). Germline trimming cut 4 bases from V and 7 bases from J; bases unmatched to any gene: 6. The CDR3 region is CASSSDREEQPQHF. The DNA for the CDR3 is TGTGCCAGCAGCTCGGACAGGGAGGAGCAGCCCCAGCATTTT.

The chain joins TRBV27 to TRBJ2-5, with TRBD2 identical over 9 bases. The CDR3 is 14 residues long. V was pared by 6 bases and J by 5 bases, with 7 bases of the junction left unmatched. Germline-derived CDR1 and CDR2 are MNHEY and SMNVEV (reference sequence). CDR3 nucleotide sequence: TGTGCCAGCAGGAGAGGGACTAGCCTGGAGACCCAGTACTTC. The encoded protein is CASRRGTSLETQYF.

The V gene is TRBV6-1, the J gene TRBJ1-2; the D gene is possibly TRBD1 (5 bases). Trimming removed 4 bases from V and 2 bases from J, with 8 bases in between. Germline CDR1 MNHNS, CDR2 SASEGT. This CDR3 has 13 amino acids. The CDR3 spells CASSARQNYGYTF. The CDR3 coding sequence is TGTGCCAGCAGTGCGAGACAGAACTATGGCTACACCTTC.